This T cell receptor beta chain was identified during a study of Tregs in tolerant kidney transplant recipients (dated by TCRdb to the late 2010s). With respect to the entire study: TCRbeta sequencing was used in the study to identify donor-specific regulatory T cells before combined kidney and bone marrow transplantation, and the identified cells were then tracked after transplant. Several methods of expanding Tregs specific for an allogeneic donor were compared by TCRbeta repertoire sequencing in 3 healthy controls. The investigation overall reported the following: The study was constrained by small patient numbers, and validation of the findings is required in larger populations and under other immunosuppression protocols. Expanding Tregs with activated donor B cells appeared to identify the most biologically relevant and donor-specific TCRbeta repertoire. Biological reproducibility was not directly addressed, though technical replication error appeared minimal.

Unstimulated Tregs (CD4+CD25+CD127-), CD4+ non-Tregs (CD4+CD25-), CD4 and CD8 cells were FACS-sorted from thawed PBMCs. Healthy control blood came either as purchased buffy coats or from healthy volunteers. Healthy control blood was processed to PBMCs by Ficoll density gradient and cryopreserved, and patient PBMCs were collected before and after transplant. This clone was picked up a small number of times. There is no known antigen for this receptor. Base qualities are not provided; no much larger clone lies one nucleotide away. Genomic DNA was extracted from sorted cells with the QIAGEN DNeasy Blood and Tissue Kit for TCRbeta CDR3 sequencing. Through immunoSEQ, high-throughput TCRbeta CDR3 sequencing was done commercially, including PCR amplification with internal controls and bias correction. On the study's bioinformatics: A unique productive TCRbeta sequence was defined by the CDR3 nucleotide sequence when primers matched, and otherwise by the CDR3 amino acid sequence together with the Vbeta and Jbeta genes. Sorting error was corrected by removing sequences shared between sorted populations at a frequency ratio of 2:1 or less, and the remaining shared sequences were assigned to the higher population. A sequence was defined as donor-reactive if the sequence was expanded at least 5-fold in CFSE-low cells compared with unstimulated cells and had a frequency of at least 0.01% in CFSE-low cells. Repertoire divergence was quantified by Jensen-Shannon divergence calculated from the top 100 TCRbeta sequences ranked by frequency. When a sample had multiple sequencing runs, each run was corrected for sorting error separately and the runs were then pooled. Here the immuneACCESS table is served through TCRdb, limited to in-frame sequences with V and J called. Missing clones are a known gap in these copies; in checked studies unresolved V genes cover under half, and the rest lacks a known reason. V and J calls and clone size come straight from that table; D and trimming were deduced from the DNA. The sample table contains roughly 120,000 clones; only one count was recorded for almost 95% of them. The ten largest account for approximately 0.59% of the sample.

Material for sequencing was CD4+ T cells from blood. The source of this sequence is a human donor in good health.

The DNA sequence follows: TGTGCCAGCGGCCGGACAGAGAACACTGAAGCTTTCTTT. This yields the protein CASGRTENTEAFF. This receptor chain uses TRBV9 and TRBJ1-1; TRBD1 is a possible D gene, resting on 6 matching bases. The germline V gene yields SGDLS for CDR1 and YYNGEE for CDR2. The CDR3 holds 13 amino acids from the cysteine to the phenylalanine. Just CDR3 DNA is preserved here, 39 bases in frame from base 1. The junction carries 11 bases between V and J, which are trimmed by 7 bases and 1 base respectively. Extended through the reference TRBV9 and TRBJ1-1 proteins, this CDR3 yields the full variable domain: DSGVTQTPKHLITATGQRVTLRCSPRSGDLSVYWYQQSLDQGLQFLIQYYNGEERAKGNILERFSAQQFPDLHSELNLSSLELGDSALYFCASGRTENTEAFFGQGTRLTVV.